The clone carrying this TCR beta chain was counted once. Under the authors' procedure: Amplification from reference gene primers served as the basis for estimated nucleated cell counts. The assay was immunoSEQ multiplex PCR, and TCRdb's table has in-frame clones only and misses some. The D gene and trimming were derived from the DNA, and the V and J assignments and clone size from that table. This repertoire shows about 76,000 clones, approximately 88% found once; its top ten account for 8.3%. This specimen comes from a study of blood T cell repertoires in COVID-19. About the study: The origin of the acute and convalescent COVID-19 samples was the United States, Italy and Spain. Sources were T cells, B-cell-depleted T cells, or PBMCs; the material itself was cDNA or gDNA.

Germline V lookup: CDR1 KGHSY, CDR2 FQNENV. The CDR3 extends over 14 amino acids. Trimming shortened V by 1 base and J by 5 bases, and 12 bases separated the two germline ends. This clonotype originated in a man under 40 with acute or convalescent COVID-19. Sample: peripheral blood. The rearrangement uses TRBV16 and TRBJ2-7; possibly TRBD1 for D (6 bases). The CDR3: CASSQFSTGNEQYF. In DNA, the CDR3 is TGTGCCAGCAGCCAATTCAGTACAGGGAACGAGCAGTACTTC.